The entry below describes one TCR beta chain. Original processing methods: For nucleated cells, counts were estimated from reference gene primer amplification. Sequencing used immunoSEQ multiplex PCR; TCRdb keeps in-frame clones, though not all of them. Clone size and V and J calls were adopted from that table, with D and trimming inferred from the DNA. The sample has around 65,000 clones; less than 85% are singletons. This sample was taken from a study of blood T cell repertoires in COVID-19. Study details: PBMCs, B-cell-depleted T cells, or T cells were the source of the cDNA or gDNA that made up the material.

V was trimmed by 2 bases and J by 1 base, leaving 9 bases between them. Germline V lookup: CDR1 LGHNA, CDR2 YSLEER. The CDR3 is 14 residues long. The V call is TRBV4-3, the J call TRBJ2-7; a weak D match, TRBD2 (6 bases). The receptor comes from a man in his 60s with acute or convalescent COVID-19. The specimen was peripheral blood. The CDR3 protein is CASSQSSASYEQYF. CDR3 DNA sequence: TGCGCCAGCAGCCAATCTAGCGCATCCTACGAGCAGTACTTC.